These 28 T cell receptor beta chains originate from one sample sequenced in a study of Ad26.COV2.S vaccination and SARS-CoV-2 variants. The data were produced by immunoSEQ multiplex PCR, yet TCRdb's version contains in-frame clones alone and is incomplete. The table has around 270,000 clones, approximately 90% seen once. The treatment was: 19 received Ad26.COV2.S at low or high dose, single or two shots; about five received placebo; per-sample allocation not given. Day 63 following the first vaccine or placebo injection was when the samples were taken. The source material was peripheral blood, sampled in a trial of Ad26.COV2.S vaccine versus placebo. These receptor sequences come from a person between 18 and 59 years old who received the Ad26.COV2.S COVID-19 vaccine or a placebo.

The chain recombines TRBV7-6 with TRBJ1-2; 12 positions match TRBD1. Trimming took 1 base from V and 2 from J; bases not matched to a gene: 5. CDR1 is SGHVS, CDR2 FNYEAQ, per germline. The CDR3 runs to 17 residues. CDR3 sequence (DNA): TGTGCCAGCAGCTTAGGAGCCGGGACAGGGGGCAACTATGGCTACACCTTC. This encodes CASSLGAGTGGNYGYTF. The variable domain in full, with the rest retrieved from reference TRBV7-6 and TRBJ1-2, is GAGVSQSPRYKVTKRGQDVALRCDPISGHVSLYWYRQALGQGPEFLTYFNYEAQQDKSGLPNDRFSAERPEGSISTLTIQRTEQRDSAMYRCASSLGAGTGGNYGYTFGSGTRLTVV.

As for this clone: The same CDR3 is also encoded by other DNA sequences in this sample. The chain recombines TRBV12-3 or TRBV12-4 with TRBJ2-5, with D hard to call. Deletions cut 6 bases from V and 5 bases from J, with 7 bases between. The CDR3 is 11 residues long. CDR3 DNA: TGTGCCAGCAGCCTTCGGGAGACCCAGTACTTC. Translation: CASSLRETQYF.

CDR3 nucleotides: TGTGCCAGCAGCTCATACCCCACGGGAGCGGGGGGGCCGAATGAGCAGTTCTTC. Translated: CASSSYPTGAGGPNEQFF. The V gene is TRBV7-9, the J gene TRBJ2-1; 10 nucleotides match TRBD2. CDR1 SEHNR and CDR2 FQNEAQ come from the germline V gene (reference sequence). CDR3 length equals 18 residues. The trim removed 4 bases at V and 7 bases at J, leaving 16 bases unmatched.

The chain joins TRBV5-1 to TRBJ2-2; D is perhaps TRBD1 or TRBD2 (6 bases each). Trimming cost V 2 bases and J 11 bases, with 19 bases left between them. The CDR3 covers 15 residues. Germline V gives CDR1 SGHRS, CDR2 YFSETQ. In nucleotides, the CDR3 is TGCGCCAGCAGCTTCGAGGGGGGCCACCGGGGAGAGCTGTTTTTT. Its translation is CASSFEGGHRGELFF.

A remark on this clone: Germline is not matched at one junction end, which may reflect a read error. This chain links TRBV2 with TRBJ2-1, with TRBD2 matching over 8 bases. The CDR3 extends over 10 amino acids. Germline V lookup: CDR1 SNHLY, CDR2 FYNNEI. The CDR3 sequence: CASGREGRVF. In DNA, the CDR3 is TGTGCCAGCGGTCGGGAGGGCCGAGTCTTC.

The chain joins TRBV5-4 to TRBJ2-7; possible D gene TRBD2, 6 bases. The CDR3 sequence is 15 residues long. V was pared by 4 bases and J by 4 bases, with 18 bases between. Germline assignment: CDR1 SGHNT and CDR2 YYREEE (reference sequence). The CDR3 is CASSPPGGTFYEQYF. DNA for the CDR3: TGTGCCAGCAGCCCTCCTGGGGGGACCTTTTACGAGCAGTACTTC.

V gene TRBV27 combines with J gene TRBJ2-1; maybe TRBD2 (5 bases). V was cut by 2 bases and J by 1 base, with 21 bases left in between. The CDR3 runs to 19 residues. Germline V CDR1 and CDR2: MNHEY, SMNVEV (reference sequence). CDR3 sequence: CASSLSFVGLLDSYNEQFF. CDR3 nucleotide sequence: TGTGCCAGCAGTTTAAGTTTTGTCGGACTCCTAGATTCCTACAATGAGCAGTTCTTC.

V is TRBV5-1 and J is TRBJ2-7; D gene uncertain. Deletions cut 0 bases from V and 5 bases from J, with 3 bases between. CDR3 length: 11 residues. The germline V gene encodes CDR1 SGHRS and CDR2 YFSETQ. DNA for the CDR3: TGCGCCAGCAGCTTGGGGAACGAGCAGTACTTC. It encodes CASSLGNEQYF.

The chain combines TRBV3-1 (or the pseudogene TRBV3-2) with TRBJ2-2; no firm D call. The CDR3 loop spans 15 amino acids. Germline values: CDR1 LGHDT, CDR2 YNNKEL (reference sequence). V gave up 2 bases and J gave up 2 bases, with 9 bases separating them. CDR3 DNA: TGTGCCAGCAGCCAAATAATCAGAAACACCGGGGAGCTGTTTTTT. It encodes CASSQIIRNTGELFF.

V and J are TRBV4-1 and TRBJ2-5; D tentatively reads TRBD1 or TRBD2 (5 bases each). Per the germline V gene, CDR1 is MGHRA and CDR2 is YSYEKL. The CDR3 covers 15 residues. V gave up 9 bases and J gave up 5 bases, with 22 bases separating them. CDR3 DNA sequence: TGCGCCAGTAGTGGGAGAGGGGAAGTTAGGGAGACCCAGTACTTC. It codes for CASSGRGEVRETQYF.

J is TRBJ1-2 and V is TRBV7-9, with 10 nucleotides matching TRBD1. Trimming removed 1 base from V and 6 bases from J; junction bases left unmatched: 2. The CDR3 is 14 amino acids. The germline V gene has CDR1 SEHNR and CDR2 FQNEAQ (reference sequence). The CDR3 reads CASSLGDRGNGYTF. The DNA of the CDR3 is TGTGCCAGCAGCTTAGGGGACAGGGGTAATGGCTACACCTTC.

The V and J genes are TRBV10-3 and TRBJ2-5; 9 nucleotides agree with TRBD1. The CDR3 sequence is 17 residues long. In germline, CDR1 is ENHRY, CDR2 SYGVKD. V was pared by 0 bases and J by 4 bases, with 9 bases of the junction left unmatched. The CDR3: CAISESLGTGQRETQYF. In DNA, the CDR3 is TGTGCCATCAGTGAGTCGTTAGGGACAGGGCAGAGAGAGACCCAGTACTTC.

The gene calls are TRBV13 and TRBJ2-1, with D maybe TRBD1 (5 bases). V gave up 4 bases and J gave up 0 bases, with 13 bases separating them. Germline V gives CDR1 PRHDT, CDR2 FYEKMQ (reference sequence). The CDR3 is 16 residues long. The CDR3 sequence: CASSWGGPSSYNEQFF. The CDR3 region has the DNA TGTGCCAGCAGCTGGGGCGGACCCAGCTCCTACAATGAGCAGTTCTTC.

The chain recombines TRBV24-1 with TRBJ1-3; the D gene is possibly TRBD1 (5 bases). This CDR3 is 12 amino acids long. Trimming removed 0 bases from V and 15 bases from J, with 11 bases in between. The V gene's germline CDR1 is KGHDR and CDR2 SFDVKD. The CDR3 loop reads CATSDLQGSQYF. The CDR3 nucleotides read TGTGCCACCAGTGATTTGCAGGGATCCCAATATTTT.

This clone showed up just once. The chain couples TRBV3-1 (or the pseudogene TRBV3-2) to TRBJ1-5, with TRBD1 as a possible D gene (5 bases). The CDR3 has 13 amino acids. The germline gives CDR1 LGHDT, CDR2 YNNKEL (reference sequence). V lost 0 bases to trimming and J lost 7 bases, with 7 bases between them. The CDR3 sequence is CASSQDPGQPQHF. CDR3 DNA: TGTGCCAGCAGCCAAGATCCAGGGCAGCCCCAGCATTTT.

The V and J genes are TRBV19 and TRBJ1-2; D remains unclear. Germline V gene sequence: CDR1 LNHDA, CDR2 SQIVND (reference sequence). The CDR3 runs to 11 residues. CDR3 DNA: TGTGGCTCAGGCGAATACTATGGCTACACCTTC. The encoded protein is CGSGEYYGYTF.

The CDR3 DNA reads TGTGCCAGCAGCTTAGGGGCAGGAACCAATTCACCCCTCCACTTT. It codes for CASSLGAGTNSPLHF. V usage is TRBV7-6 and J usage is TRBJ1-6; no reliable D call. The V and J ends lost 1 base and 7 bases respectively, with 11 bases between them. The CDR3 consists of 15 residues. The germline CDR1 and CDR2 sequences are SGHVS and FNYEAQ.

The rearrangement uses TRBV7-9 and TRBJ2-3; 7 nucleotides match TRBD2. This CDR3 comprises 16 residues. Per germline, CDR1 SEHNR and CDR2 FQNEAQ (reference sequence). Losses at the gene ends were 5 bases for V and 0 bases for J; bases not matched to a gene: 8. The chain's CDR3 is CASSPQAGSSTDTQYF. The CDR3 nucleotides are TGTGCCAGCAGCCCCCAAGCGGGGTCTAGCACAGATACGCAGTATTTT.

This clone was seen a few times. CDR3 in amino acids: CASSQDFEGGNSPLHF. In DNA form, the CDR3 reads TGTGCCAGCAGCCAAGATTTTGAGGGAGGGAATTCACCCCTCCACTTT. The chain combines TRBV3-1 (or the pseudogene TRBV3-2) with TRBJ1-6; D is undetermined. CDR1 and CDR2 from the germline V gene are LGHDT and YNNKEL (reference sequence). V shed 0 bases and J shed 7 bases, with 13 bases lying between them. The CDR3 contains 16 residues.

V and J are TRBV10-3 and TRBJ1-2, with D perhaps matching TRBD1 (6 bases). The germline V and J ends were trimmed by 0 bases and 3 bases, with 14 bases remaining between them. In germline, CDR1 is ENHRY, CDR2 SYGVKD. The CDR3 is 16 residues long. The CDR3 coding sequence is TGTGCCATCAGTGAGTCCACGGGGGGCCGGGACTATGGCTACACCTTC. Protein: CAISESTGGRDYGYTF.

V and J are TRBV7-8 and TRBJ2-7; maybe TRBD1 (6 bases). The germline gives CDR1 SGHVS, CDR2 FQNEAQ. The CDR3 consists of 14 residues. The ends were cut back, 4 bases at V and 3 bases at J, with 13 bases in the middle. The CDR3 protein is CASSSPDRFYEQYV. In nucleotides, the CDR3 is TGTGCCAGCAGCTCCCCAGACAGGTTCTACGAGCAGTACGTC.

The chain carries TRBV10-3 and TRBJ2-5; TRBD1 matches 8 bases. The CDR3 contains 15 residues. Germline V gene sequence: CDR1 ENHRY, CDR2 SYGVKD. V lost 0 bases to trimming and J lost 7 bases; unmatched junction nucleotides: 7. CDR3 in DNA: TGTGCCATCAGTGAGTCGGCAGGGGGCGCCGGGACCCAGTACTTC. Translated, it gives CAISESAGGAGTQYF.

The V call is TRBV6-5, the J call TRBJ1-1; no clear D. In germline, CDR1 is MNHEY, CDR2 SVGAGI. This CDR3 region has 14 residues. Trimming shortened V by 0 bases and J by 5 bases, and 10 bases separated the two germline ends. Here the CDR3 DNA reads TGTGCCAGCAGTTACTCCTCCCGACGAACTGAAGCTTTCTTT. This gives the protein CASSYSSRRTEAFF.

A few counts support this clone. V usage is TRBV4-2 and J usage is TRBJ2-1; 12 positions match TRBD2. J was trimmed by 6 bases and V by 1 base; bases with no gene match: 4. This CDR3 is 16 amino acids long. Germline CDR1 reads LGHNA; CDR2 reads YNFKEQ. Written as DNA, the CDR3 is TGTGCCAGCAGCCAAGCCCTAGCGGGGGGGCTCAATGAGCAGTTCTTC. Its translation: CASSQALAGGLNEQFF.

CDR3 protein: CASSQGGRLGNTIYF. DNA of the CDR3: TGTGCCAGCAGCCAAGGTGGCAGGCTCGGAAACACCATATATTTT. This chain connects TRBV3-1 (or the pseudogene TRBV3-2) to TRBJ1-3, with no clear D. Between the trimmed V and J ends, which lost 1 base and 4 bases, there was a span of 11 bases. CDR1 and CDR2 from the germline V gene are LGHDT and YNNKEL (reference sequence). The CDR3 has 15 amino acids.

The V gene is TRBV4-1, the J gene TRBJ2-3, with 8 bases matching TRBD2. The V segment lost 0 bases and the J segment 6 bases; nucleotides outside the gene matches: 14. The germline gives CDR1 MGHRA, CDR2 YSYEKL. This CDR3 is built from 18 residues. CDR3 in DNA: TGCGCCAGCAGCCAAGATGGAGGACTAGCCTTCGCTCAGGATACGCAGTATTTT. It specifies CASSQDGGLAFAQDTQYF.

This clone has a single count. The V and J genes are TRBV7-3 and TRBJ2-4, with a possible D match to TRBD1 (6 bases). This CDR3 comprises 16 residues. Germline V gene lookup returns CDR1 SGHTA and CDR2 FQGTGA. Trimming stripped 4 bases from V and 0 bases from J, with 13 bases between. CDR3: CASSYRAVLAKNIQYF. DNA for the CDR3: TGTGCCAGCAGCTACAGGGCGGTTCTAGCCAAAAACATTCAGTACTTC.

The chain joins TRBV3-1 (or the pseudogene TRBV3-2) to TRBJ2-1; TRBD2 aligns across 7 bases. J was trimmed by 5 bases and V by 1 base; bases with no gene match: 11. The CDR3 loop spans 17 amino acids. Germline loops: CDR1 LGHDT, CDR2 YNNKEL (reference sequence). In DNA form, the CDR3 reads TGTGCCAGCAGCCAAGCCACCATACTAGCGAAAAACAATGAGCAGTTCTTC. Residues: CASSQATILAKNNEQFF.